The TCR beta chain under discussion was sequenced for a study of beta chain features in type 1 diabetes. The overall study: Sorted cell examination encompassed about 110,000,000 cells across all samples.

Comments on this clone: The target antigen is unknown.

cDNA synthesis used the whole RNA isolate, giving expressed TCRB sequences. Assay used: immunoSEQ multiplex PCR; TCRdb lists only in-frame clones, some missing. The profile covers 200,000 to 250,000 clones, with approximately 11% appearing a single time and 1% to 1.5% taken by the ten largest. General study results and limits: Short templates might get an advantage during PCR, and this would be equal in patients and controls. Within the patient group, naive, central memory and Treg TCRB repertoires appeared more similar to each other than within healthy donors.

There are 13 residues in the CDR3. The V end lost 6 bases, the J end lost 3 bases, and 12 bases lay between the germline ends. Germline V gene data show CDR1 as MNHEY and CDR2 as SMNVEV (reference sequence). Sequencing input: central memory CD4+ T cells from blood. The receptor comes from a man aged 18 to 30 in good health. The chain joins TRBV27 to TRBJ2-7; D may be TRBD2 (6 bases). CDR3 loop: CASRRDSFYEQYF. CDR3 nucleotide sequence: TGTGCCAGCAGGAGGGACTCCTTCTACGAGCAGTACTTC.